The present entry profiles one T cell receptor beta chain with its context. This specimen comes from a study of technical replicates of blood from a handful of donors. The CDR3 consists of 14 residues. Losses at the gene ends were 1 base for V and 2 bases for J; bases not matched to a gene: 2. Germline lookup yields CDR1 SGHVS and CDR2 FNYEAQ. TCRdb's copy holds only in-frame clones and misses some; the assay was immunoSEQ multiplex PCR. Of 65,000 to 95,000 clones detected, 93% appear once; the ten largest clones hold 0.25% to 0.3%. The sample comprised T cells isolated from PBMCs. The sequence derives from a human donor in good health. V gene TRBV7-6 combines with J gene TRBJ2-7, with TRBD1 matching over 7 bases. The CDR3 DNA follows: TGTGCCAGCAGCTTAGGGGGACAGCCCTACGAGCAGTACTTC. Its protein product is CASSLGGQPYEQYF.